The subject of this entry is one TCR beta chain. The junction departs from germline at one end; a sequencing error may be responsible. In the original workflow: By means of reference gene primer amplification, nucleated cell counts were estimated. Sequencing was performed with immunoSEQ multiplex PCR; in TCRdb, only in-frame clones are kept and a portion is missing. V and J calls and clone size are given by that table; D and trimming were obtained from the DNA. The table lists 300,000 or so clones, approximately 88% of them singletons. CDR3 length: 12 residues. The V gene's germline CDR1 is LNHDA and CDR2 SQIVND (reference sequence). These data originate in a study of blood T cell repertoires in COVID-19. As for the study in general: COVID-19 samples collected from the United States, Italy and Spain covered acute and convalescent phases. From T cells, B-cell-depleted T cells, or PBMCs came the material, which was cDNA or gDNA.

The receptor was derived from a young man who had recovered from COVID-19. Sequenced material: peripheral blood. The chain recombines TRBV19 with TRBJ1-4, with 10 bases identical to TRBD1. The CDR3 bases are TGTGCCAGTAGCTTCCCGGACAGGGGGATGATATTT. This translates into CASSFPDRGMIF.